The clone carrying this T cell receptor beta chain was found once. Sequencing was performed with immunoSEQ multiplex PCR; in TCRdb, only in-frame clones are kept and a portion is missing. The table records about 66,000 clones, around nine tenths of them present only once. This entry comes from a study of Tregs in tolerant kidney transplant recipients. Specimen: CD8+ T cells from blood, collected before the transplant. The sequence was obtained from a human donor who received a combined kidney and bone marrow transplant.

CDR3 coding DNA: TGTGCCAGCAGCCCAATGGGGCAACCGAACACTGAAGCTTTCTTT. Translating gives CASSPMGQPNTEAFF. The J gene is TRBJ1-1, the V gene TRBV9; D may be TRBD1 (5 bases). Deletions cut 4 bases from V and 1 base from J, with 14 bases between. Germline V gene sequence: CDR1 SGDLS, CDR2 YYNGEE. CDR3 length: 15 residues.